These 22 T cell receptor beta chains share one sample of origin, sequenced in a study of blood T cell repertoires in COVID-19. The method was immunoSEQ multiplex PCR; TCRdb's version includes in-frame clones alone and lacks a portion of them. The profile shows about 110,000 clones, 76% of them singletons. The source material was peripheral blood. Receptors were obtained from a woman of 80 years or more with acute or convalescent COVID-19.

The chain employs TRBV7-3 and TRBJ2-2, with TRBD2 matching 13 bases. Per the germline V gene, CDR1 is SGHTA and CDR2 is FQGTGA. The CDR3 has 15 residues. V was pared by 5 bases and J by 5 bases, with 2 bases of the junction left unmatched. In DNA form, the CDR3 reads TGTGCCAGCAGCCCGGGACTAGCGGGGACCGGGGAGCTGTTTTTT. It is translated as CASSPGLAGTGELFF.

This chain uses TRBV27 with TRBJ2-3, with 15 bases lining up with TRBD2. With V trimmed by 4 bases and J by 8 bases, 4 bases remained unmatched. The CDR3 is 15 residues long. Looked up from germline, CDR1 is MNHEY and CDR2 is SMNVEV (reference sequence). This CDR3 is CASSSGLAGGSTQYF. As DNA, the CDR3 is TGTGCCAGCAGTTCCGGACTAGCGGGAGGGTCTACGCAGTATTTT.

The chain joins TRBV11-1 to TRBJ1-6, with D perhaps TRBD1 (6 bases). Trimming removed 4 bases from V and 7 bases from J, with 17 bases in between. CDR1 and CDR2 (germline): SGHAT, FQDESV (reference sequence). The CDR3 runs to 16 residues. CDR3 in amino acids: CASSWGRHKANSPLHF. DNA for the CDR3: TGTGCCAGCAGCTGGGGGCGGCACAAGGCGAATTCACCCCTCCACTTT.

The rearrangement links TRBV30 to TRBJ1-2; D may be TRBD1 (5 bases). Germline CDR1 is GTSNPN and CDR2 is SVGIG (reference sequence). The CDR3 is 13 amino acids. V lost 6 bases and J lost 2, with 13 bases in between. In nucleotides, the CDR3 is TGTGCCTGCACCTCAGGGAGGAACTATGGCTACACCTTC. Protein: CACTSGRNYGYTF.

V gene TRBV19 combines with J gene TRBJ1-1; tentatively, D is TRBD1 (5 bases). The V gene lost 4 bases and the J gene lost 1 base, with 7 bases spanning the gap. The CDR3 sequence is 13 residues long. The germline V gene has CDR1 LNHDA and CDR2 SQIVND (reference sequence). For the CDR3, the DNA is TGTGCCAGTAGTACCACAGGGAACACTGAAGCTTTCTTT. Translated: CASSTTGNTEAFF.

This chain links TRBV28 with TRBJ1-5; D remains ambiguous. CDR3 size: 16 residues. Deletions cut 3 bases from V and 0 bases from J, with 12 bases between. Germline loops: CDR1 MDHEN, CDR2 SYDVKM. This CDR3 reads CASSFPTPYSNQPQHF. The CDR3 nucleotides read TGTGCCAGCAGTTTTCCGACACCCTATAGCAATCAGCCCCAGCATTTT.

The V call is TRBV5-4, the J call TRBJ1-2; 7 nucleotides align to TRBD1. V was pared by 3 bases and J by 0 bases, with 8 bases of the junction left unmatched. The germline V gene has CDR1 SGHNT and CDR2 YYREEE (reference sequence). The CDR3 is made up of 16 amino acids. The CDR3 nucleotides are TGTGCCAGCAGCTCGTCCACAACAGGGGCTAACTATGGCTACACCTTC. Translating it yields CASSSSTTGANYGYTF.

This clone appeared once. V and J are TRBV7-2 and TRBJ2-3; D might be TRBD2 (5 bases). The germline gives CDR1 SGHTA, CDR2 FQGNSA. The CDR3 is made up of 14 amino acids. V lost 6 bases and J lost 0, with 10 bases in between. The CDR3 DNA reads TGTGCCAGCAGACCCGGGATTAGCACAGATACGCAGTATTTT. This gives the protein CASRPGISTDTQYF.

V is TRBV5-6 and J is TRBJ1-5; possibly TRBD1 for D (5 bases). The length of the CDR3 is 13 residues. Trimming took 4 bases from V and 6 from J, leaving 11 bases between them. In germline, CDR1 is SGHDT, CDR2 YYEEEE. The CDR3 DNA is TGTGCCAGCAGCACGCAGGGAACTCAGCCCCAGCATTTT. Protein product: CASSTQGTQPQHF.

The rearrangement joins TRBV10-3 to TRBJ2-5; TRBD2 agrees at 9 bases. Losses at the gene ends were 3 bases for V and 2 bases for J; bases not matched to a gene: 4. The CDR3 is made up of 15 amino acids. Per germline, CDR1 ENHRY and CDR2 SYGVKD. The CDR3 region is CAISEQRGVQETQYF. The CDR3 DNA reads TGTGCCATCAGTGAACAGCGGGGGGTACAAGAGACCCAGTACTTC.

This chain links TRBV23-1 with TRBJ1-4; D might be TRBD1 (6 bases). TRBV23-1 is an open reading frame, and its role is uncertain. Trimming took 4 bases from V and 8 from J, leaving 20 bases between them. The CDR3 covers 16 residues. The CDR3 sequence: CASSPAKQGEGEKLFF. The DNA for the CDR3 is TGCGCCAGCAGTCCCGCGAAACAGGGCGAGGGGGAAAAACTGTTTTTT.

V is TRBV3-1 (or the pseudogene TRBV3-2) and J is TRBJ1-1; D possibly corresponds to TRBD1 (5 bases). This CDR3 is built from 15 residues. Deletions cut 5 bases from V and 4 bases from J, with 17 bases between. Germline V gives CDR1 LGHDT, CDR2 YNNKEL (reference sequence). CDR3 sequence (DNA): TGTGCCAGCAGCTCTCACTCCTGGGGGGGCACTGAAGCTTTCTTT. Encoded protein: CASSSHSWGGTEAFF.

The chain links TRBV21-1 to TRBJ1-5. TRBV21-1 is a pseudogene locus. This CDR3 is built from 19 residues. The chain's CDR3 is CASTEGPGVIFFGNQPQHF. The DNA of the CDR3 is TGTGCCAGCACCGAGGGCCCAGGAGTAATCTTTTTCGGCAATCAGCCCCAGCATTTT.

The sample holds one count of this clone. This rearrangement joins TRBV11-3 to TRBJ2-7, with 7 bases identical to TRBD1. Unmatched junction bases numbered 6, after V lost 5 bases and J lost 2 bases. This CDR3 contains 14 residues. Germline V gene lookup returns CDR1 SGHNT and CDR2 YENEEA. The chain's CDR3 is CASSAGTAPYEQYF. The CDR3 DNA is TGTGCCAGCAGCGCCGGGACAGCTCCCTACGAGCAGTACTTC.

The CDR3 sequence: CASSLGLKNTEAFF. For the CDR3, the DNA is TGTGCCAGCAGCCTGGGACTGAAGAACACTGAAGCTTTCTTT. The J gene is TRBJ1-1, the V gene TRBV7-3, with a tentative D call TRBD1 (5 bases). CDR1 and CDR2 from the germline V gene are SGHTA and FQGTGA. The CDR3 length is 14 residues. V was trimmed by 5 bases and J by 1 base, leaving 11 bases between them.

The chain carries TRBV10-1 and TRBJ1-5; D is unclear. V lost 4 bases and J lost 3, with 16 bases in between. This CDR3 spans 16 amino acids. The germline V gene encodes CDR1 WNHNN and CDR2 SYGVQD (reference sequence). CDR3 in amino acids: CASSATKWQLNQPQHF. The CDR3 DNA is TGCGCCAGCAGTGCTACTAAGTGGCAGCTCAATCAGCCCCAGCATTTT.

This clone has a single count. The rearrangement links TRBV18 to TRBJ1-3; 10 bases line up with TRBD1. The J segment lost 4 bases and the V segment lost 5 bases, leaving 2 bases of the junction unmatched. The CDR3 is 14 residues long. CDR1 KGHSH and CDR2 LQKENI come from the germline V gene. This CDR3 is CASSATGGGNTIYF. CDR3 bases: TGTGCCAGCTCAGCGACAGGGGGCGGAAACACCATATATTTT.

The V gene is TRBV18, the J gene TRBJ1-1, with D tentatively TRBD1 (6 bases). Germline V CDR1 and CDR2: KGHSH, LQKENI. CDR3 length equals 13 residues. The V end was cut by 3 bases, the J end by 6 bases, with 11 bases between. The CDR3 DNA is TGTGCCAGCTCACCTGAGACAGGATCTGAAGCTTTCTTT. Protein: CASSPETGSEAFF. Using reference TRBV18 and TRBJ1-1 for the parts outside the CDR3, the full variable domain is NAGVMQNPRHLVRRRGQEARLRCSPMKGHSHVYWYRQLPEEGLKFMVYLQKENIIDESGMPKERFSAEFPKEGPSILRIQQVVRGDSAAYFCASSPETGSEAFFGQGTRLTVV.

This chain uses TRBV2 with TRBJ1-6; D is uncertain. V was shortened by 4 bases and J by 9 bases, with 10 bases between the two germline ends. Germline V CDR1 and CDR2: SNHLY, FYNNEI. The CDR3 is made up of 13 amino acids. The chain's CDR3 is CASSAYKSSPLHF. The CDR3 nucleotides are TGTGCCAGCAGTGCTTACAAAAGTTCACCCCTCCACTTT.

The V gene is TRBV6-5, the J gene TRBJ2-1; a weak D match, TRBD1 (5 bases). Germline loops: CDR1 MNHEY, CDR2 SVGAGI. This CDR3 spans 15 amino acids. The V gene lost 7 bases and the J gene lost 5 bases, with 18 bases spanning the gap. The DNA of the CDR3 is TGTGCCAGCATGACAGTCAGGGCCGGCCACAATGAGCAGTTCTTC. This translates into CASMTVRAGHNEQFF.

V is TRBV5-1 and J is TRBJ2-1; D is perhaps TRBD1 (5 bases). The CDR3 has 13 amino acids. The V and J ends lost 0 bases and 5 bases respectively, with 6 bases between them. CDR1 and CDR2 (germline): SGHRS, YFSETQ. The CDR3 bases are TGCGCCAGCAGCTTGGCCAGGGACAATGAGCAGTTCTTC. Translated, it gives CASSLARDNEQFF.

This clone turned up a few times. This chain uses TRBV25-1 with TRBJ1-1; 7 bases fit TRBD1. This CDR3 region has 17 residues. Trimming cost V 3 bases and J 4 bases; bases outside gene matches: 14. Germline V gene lookup returns CDR1 MGHDK and CDR2 SYGVNS. CDR3 amino acids: CASSDQADPTGATEAFF. The CDR3 DNA follows: TGTGCCAGCAGTGATCAGGCGGACCCCACAGGGGCCACTGAAGCTTTCTTT.